This T cell receptor (beta chain) was identified during a study of shared clonotypes between healthy human individuals. Study-wide results and caveats: Non-shared clonotypes were found to have lower generation probabilities than the clonotypes that were shared by all four of the sorted-subset donors.

This CDR3 is built from 13 residues. Trimming stripped 9 bases from V and 5 bases from J, with 14 bases between. Germline CDR1 is ENHRY and CDR2 is SYGVKD. This clone occurred once. The antigen is not known. The assay was immunoSEQ multiplex PCR, and TCRdb's table has in-frame clones only and misses some. The table records 1,400,000 or so clones, 98% to 99% of them present only once. The sequenced sample was naive CD4+ T cells sorted from blood. Subset defined: CD45RA+ positively selected. The rearrangement joins TRBV10-3 to TRBJ2-1, with D unclear. The TCR was taken from a man under 40 in good health. CDR3 DNA: TGTGCCATTAAGAGGCTACCGGACAATGAGCAGTTCTTC. Encoded protein: CAIKRLPDNEQFF.